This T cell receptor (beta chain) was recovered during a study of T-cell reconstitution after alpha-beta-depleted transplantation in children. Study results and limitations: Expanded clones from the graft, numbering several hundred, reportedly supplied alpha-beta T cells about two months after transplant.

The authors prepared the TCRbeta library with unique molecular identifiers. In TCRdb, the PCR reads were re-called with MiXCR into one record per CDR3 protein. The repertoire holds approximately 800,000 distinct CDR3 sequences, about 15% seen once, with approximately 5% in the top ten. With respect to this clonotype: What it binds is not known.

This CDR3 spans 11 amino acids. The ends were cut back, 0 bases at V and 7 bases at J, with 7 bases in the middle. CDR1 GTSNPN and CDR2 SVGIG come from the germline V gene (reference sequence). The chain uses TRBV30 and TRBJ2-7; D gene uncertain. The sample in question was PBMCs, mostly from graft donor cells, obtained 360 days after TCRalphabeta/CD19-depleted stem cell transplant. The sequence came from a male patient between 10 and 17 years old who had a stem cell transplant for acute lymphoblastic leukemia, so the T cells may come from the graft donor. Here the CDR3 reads CAWSVAWEQYF. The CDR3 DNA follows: TGTGCCTGGAGTGTAGCGTGGGAGCAGTACTTC. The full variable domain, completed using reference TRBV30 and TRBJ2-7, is SQTIHQWPATLVQPVGSPLSLECTVEGTSNPNLYWYRQAAGRGLQLLFYSVGIGQISSEVPQNLSASRPQDRQFILSSKKLLLSDSGFYLCAWSVAWEQYFGPGTRLTVT.